The clone carrying this T cell receptor beta chain was counted a few times. What it binds is unknown. Quantitative barcoded 5'-RACE was used to prepare TCR beta libraries. MiXCR, run by TCRdb on the 5' RACE reads, gives a single entry per CDR3 protein. The sample includes 220,000 or so distinct CDR3 sequences, about a sixth of them seen just once. The source of the sample is a study of CD8 T cells in ankylosing spondylitis. General study results and limits: Eight or nine highly homologous variants formed a TCR beta motif that appeared characteristic of ankylosing spondylitis blood.

Germline loops: CDR1 LNHDA, CDR2 SQIVND (reference sequence). This CDR3 has 15 residues. Trimming removed 5 bases at V and 2 bases at J, with 16 bases between. Specimen: blood, either unsorted or a sorted T cell fraction (not recorded which). The gene calls are TRBV19 and TRBJ2-7, with D unresolved. The TCR comes from a male donor with ankylosing spondylitis. The CDR3 DNA is TGTGCCAGTAGTCCCAGCTTGTTCCAAGCCTACGAGCAGTACTTC. This encodes CASSPSLFQAYEQYF.